The 17 T cell receptor beta chains below come from one sample, sequenced in a study of T cell responses to AZD1222 COVID-19 vaccine. Profiling relied on immunoSEQ multiplex PCR, and the TCRdb table lists in-frame clones only, not all of them. This sample has some 190,000 clones; approximately 90% occur once, and the top ten carry 1.7%. Material: peripheral blood, obtained 28 days after the second AZD1222 dose. All receptors come from an adult who received the AZD1222 COVID-19 vaccine.

The V gene is TRBV29-1, the J gene TRBJ2-2, with 8 nucleotides matching TRBD1. This CDR3 has 14 residues. Looked up from germline, CDR1 is SQVTM and CDR2 is ANQGSEA. V shed 7 bases and J 2 bases; nucleotides not matched to a gene: 6. The CDR3 reads CSARTGGNTGELFF. CDR3 in DNA: TGCAGCGCACGTACAGGGGGTAACACCGGGGAGCTGTTTTTT.

J is TRBJ2-1 and V is TRBV6-5; 9 bases agree with TRBD2. The CDR3 is 14 residues long. V lost 6 bases, J lost 4 bases, and 4 bases stayed unmatched. The germline gives CDR1 MNHEY, CDR2 SVGAGI. The CDR3 here is CASRLAGLYNEQFF. CDR3 DNA: TGTGCCAGCAGACTAGCGGGTCTTTACAATGAGCAGTTCTTC.

This clone appeared once. J is TRBJ2-1 and V is TRBV21-1; the table gives TRBD2 as D, unverified against the DNA. TRBV21-1 is reported as a pseudogene. The CDR3 spans 20 residues. The CDR3 DNA sequence: TGTGCCAGCAGCTTAGGGCTCAAGGGGGGGCGAGAGAGCTCCTACAATGAGCAGTTCTTC. Its translation is CASSLGLKGGRESSYNEQFF.

V usage is TRBV12-3 or TRBV12-4 and J usage is TRBJ1-2; a weak D match, TRBD1 (5 bases). This CDR3 region has 12 residues. V was clipped by 7 bases and J by 4 bases, with 10 bases between them. CDR3 bases: TGTGCCAGCAATTACGGGGGCTATGGCTACACCTTC. Amino acids: CASNYGGYGYTF.

The chain joins TRBV7-2 to TRBJ2-5, with 11 bases identical to TRBD2. Trimming cost V 3 bases and J 4 bases; bases outside gene matches: 1. The CDR3 length is 14 residues. Germline CDR1 and CDR2: SGHTA and FQGNSA. This CDR3 is CASSFSGGGETQYF. CDR3 DNA: TGTGCCAGCAGCTTTAGCGGGGGGGGAGAGACCCAGTACTTC.

V gene TRBV3-1 (or the pseudogene TRBV3-2) combines with J gene TRBJ1-2, with unresolved D. Germline V CDR1 and CDR2: LGHDT, YNNKEL (reference sequence). Trimming removed 1 base at V and 5 bases at J, with 5 bases between. The CDR3 is 12 residues long. The CDR3 region has the DNA TGTGCCAGCAGCCAAGCCGATTATGGCTACACCTTC. This translates into CASSQADYGYTF.

V usage is TRBV5-1 and J usage is TRBJ1-4; no definite D call. The CDR3 consists of 14 residues. Germline assignment: CDR1 SGHRS and CDR2 YFSETQ. V dropped 0 bases and J dropped 0 bases, with 3 bases sitting between them. For the CDR3, the DNA is TGCGCCAGCAGCTTGGGAGCAACTAATGAAAAACTGTTTTTT. Encoded protein: CASSLGATNEKLFF.

This clone has only one observation. This rearrangement joins TRBV2 to TRBJ1-6; a weak D match, TRBD1 (6 bases). The V end was cut by 6 bases, the J end by 11 bases, with 20 bases between. Per the germline V gene, CDR1 is SNHLY and CDR2 is FYNNEI. The CDR3 is made up of 15 amino acids. As DNA, the CDR3 is TGTGCCAGCAGGAGAGCAGGGGACTATAGCCCACCCCTCCACTTT. It is translated as CASRRAGDYSPPLHF.

The chain employs TRBV11-2 and TRBJ2-7, with TRBD2 matching over 10 bases. CDR3 length: 13 amino acids. The trim removed 2 bases at V and 7 bases at J, leaving 2 bases unmatched. CDR1 is SGHAT, CDR2 FQNNGV, per germline. The CDR3 loop reads CASSLLAGVEQYF. As DNA, the CDR3 is TGTGCCAGCAGCTTACTAGCGGGAGTTGAGCAGTACTTC.

J is TRBJ2-7 and V is TRBV6-5, with 7 bases that match TRBD2. The CDR3 sequence is 15 residues long. V shed 4 bases, J shed 4 bases, and the junction held 10 bases outside the gene matches. Germline V gene data show CDR1 as MNHEY and CDR2 as SVGAGI. The CDR3 spells CASSSPGRGVYEQYF. The CDR3 nucleotides read TGTGCCAGCAGTTCTCCGGGACGGGGGGTTTACGAGCAGTACTTC.

This rearrangement joins TRBV4-1 to TRBJ2-1; D gene unclear. The CDR3 has 15 amino acids. Germline values: CDR1 MGHRA, CDR2 YSYEKL. V dropped 7 bases and J dropped 0 bases, with 13 bases sitting between them. CDR3 DNA: TGCGCCAGCACAAGAAGGGAAAGCTCCTACAATGAGCAGTTCTTC. This sequence encodes CASTRRESSYNEQFF.

The rearrangement joins TRBV3-1 (or the pseudogene TRBV3-2) to TRBJ1-6; TRBD1 is a possible D gene (6 bases). The CDR3 is 15 residues long. V lost 3 bases and J lost 10, with 16 bases in between. The germline gives CDR1 LGHDT, CDR2 YNNKEL (reference sequence). The CDR3 sequence is CASSHSPGQGSPLHF. The CDR3 nucleotides read TGTGCCAGCAGCCATAGCCCGGGGCAGGGGTCACCCCTCCACTTT.

The rearrangement uses TRBV4-3 and TRBJ1-1, with D hard to call. V shed 0 bases and J shed 0 bases, with 14 bases lying between them. Germline CDR1 LGHNA, CDR2 YSLEER. This CDR3 region has 17 residues. The CDR3 loop reads CASSQDPVGRVNTEAFF. As DNA, the CDR3 is TGCGCCAGCAGCCAAGATCCGGTAGGGCGAGTGAACACTGAAGCTTTCTTT.

CDR3 residues: CAISESTGNTIYF. The CDR3 bases are TGTGCCATCAGTGAGTCGACTGGAAACACCATATATTTT. The chain employs TRBV10-3 and TRBJ1-3; D is unresolved. The CDR3 has 13 amino acids. In germline, CDR1 is ENHRY, CDR2 SYGVKD. V was pared by 0 bases and J by 2 bases, with 2 bases between.

This chain links TRBV30 with TRBJ2-7; D may be TRBD1 (5 bases). Trimming removed 1 base at V and 2 bases at J, with 9 bases between. The CDR3 has 13 residues. Looked up from germline, CDR1 is GTSNPN and CDR2 is SVGIG (reference sequence). The CDR3 nucleotides are TGTGCCTGGAGTGCACAGGTCCCCTACGAGCAGTACTTC. This codes for CAWSAQVPYEQYF.

CDR3 sequence reads: CASTRSWGTGANVLTF. The CDR3 DNA follows: TGTGCCAGCACCCGAAGTTGGGGCACTGGGGCCAACGTCCTGACTTTC. The chain recombines TRBV2 with TRBJ2-6, with D tentatively TRBD1 (5 bases). CDR1 is SNHLY, CDR2 FYNNEI, per germline. CDR3 length: 16 amino acids. Trimming removed 7 bases at V and 2 bases at J, with 15 bases between.

The chain carries TRBV5-3 and TRBJ1-3; 7 bases match TRBD1. TRBV5-3 falls under the ORF class, with uncertain function. The CDR3 covers 18 residues. The V segment lost 0 bases and the J segment 4 bases; nucleotides outside the gene matches: 13. DNA of the CDR3: TGTGCCAGAAGCTTGGTTGGGGTAGGGACAGTAGCCGGAAACACCATATATTTT. Amino acids: CARSLVGVGTVAGNTIYF.